The T cell receptor (beta chain) under discussion was sequenced for a study of OX40 agonist ivuxolimab in advanced cancers. In terms of the full investigation: The costimulatory receptor OX40 (CD134) was targeted by ivuxolimab, a fully human IgG2 agonistic monoclonal antibody. Intravenous ivuxolimab was administered to patients every 2 weeks at six dose levels: 0.01, 0.1, 0.3, 1.5, 3 and 10 mg/kg. Of the 50 to 55 patients in dose escalation, about 20 had hepatocellular carcinoma, roughly 15 had melanoma, 9 had renal cell carcinoma and 9 had head and neck cancer. A male proportion of around 81% and a mean age of roughly 58 years, ranging from about 20 to 79, were recorded for the dose-escalation cohort. Prior anti-PD-1, anti-PD-L1 or anti-CTLA-4 therapy was permitted, and checkpoint inhibitors had been received by about two fifths of dose-escalation patients. Partial responses were achieved by three dose-escalation patients, of whom one had hepatocellular carcinoma and two had cutaneous melanoma. Peripheral TCRbeta sequencing was intended to test whether TCR sequence diversity was altered and clonal T-cell expansion was caused by ivuxolimab. The monotherapy dose-escalation portion (N of about 57 patients) of the phase I ivuxolimab trial is reported in the paper.

Genomic DNA was isolated from the sorted cells so that the TCRbeta CDR3 region could be sequenced. TCRbeta CDR3 regions were sequenced using the immunoSEQ Assay. TCRdb's version of the immuneACCESS table is confined to in-frame rearrangements and falls short of the full clone set. An unresolved V gene accounts for under half of the shortfall where checked; the remainder is of unknown origin. A total of tens of thousands of clones appear in this sample, approximately 93% of them only once. The ten most abundant clones make up approximately 9.9% of the sample. Paper-wide results and their limitations: Low levels of normalized T-cell clonal expansion were also seen in some patients who did not respond. After ivuxolimab, more expanded clones were found on average in CD8+ T cells than in CD4+ T cells. At doses of 0.1 to 3.0 mg/kg, clonal expansion of both CD4+ and CD8+ blood T cells was observed from baseline to week 6. The antigen specificity of the peripheral T cells that underwent clonal expansion was not determined. In the 0.1-3.0 mg/kg groups, partial responders had among the lowest normalized peripheral clonal expansion, particularly in CD8+ T cells.

A note on this clone: Its antigen remains unidentified. No clone much larger than this one lies a single base away; base qualities are absent.

The trial excluded patients who had a history of autoimmune disease or who were on systemic immunosuppression. Peripheral blood for TCR sequencing was collected from all dose cohorts at baseline, on cycle 4 day 1, and on cycle 7 day 1. Samples were obtained from an open-label, multicenter, first-in-human phase I dose-escalation trial of ivuxolimab. Adults with locally advanced or metastatic melanoma, renal cell carcinoma, hepatocellular carcinoma or head and neck squamous cell carcinoma were enrolled in the trial. Before TCR sequencing, CD4+ and CD8+ T cells were separately sorted from peripheral blood. Via the germline V gene (reference sequence), CDR1 is MNHEY and CDR2 SMNVEV. Trimming costs V 6 bases and J 4 bases, and their ends lie 13 bases apart. The CDR3 has 13 amino acids, counting the end cysteine and phenylalanine. Left in the record is the CDR3 DNA by itself, 39 bases read in frame from the first base.

Here the chain combines TRBV27 and TRBJ2-7, with no D gene named confidently. The input for sequencing was CD4+ or CD8+ T cells sorted from blood, taken in a trial of the OX40 agonist ivuxolimab. This TCR derives from an adult with an advanced solid tumor such as melanoma, head and neck, liver or kidney cancer. The CDR3 here reads CASSVLGQYEQYF. The sequence in DNA is TGTGCCAGCAGCGTCCTAGGTCAATACGAGCAGTACTTC.